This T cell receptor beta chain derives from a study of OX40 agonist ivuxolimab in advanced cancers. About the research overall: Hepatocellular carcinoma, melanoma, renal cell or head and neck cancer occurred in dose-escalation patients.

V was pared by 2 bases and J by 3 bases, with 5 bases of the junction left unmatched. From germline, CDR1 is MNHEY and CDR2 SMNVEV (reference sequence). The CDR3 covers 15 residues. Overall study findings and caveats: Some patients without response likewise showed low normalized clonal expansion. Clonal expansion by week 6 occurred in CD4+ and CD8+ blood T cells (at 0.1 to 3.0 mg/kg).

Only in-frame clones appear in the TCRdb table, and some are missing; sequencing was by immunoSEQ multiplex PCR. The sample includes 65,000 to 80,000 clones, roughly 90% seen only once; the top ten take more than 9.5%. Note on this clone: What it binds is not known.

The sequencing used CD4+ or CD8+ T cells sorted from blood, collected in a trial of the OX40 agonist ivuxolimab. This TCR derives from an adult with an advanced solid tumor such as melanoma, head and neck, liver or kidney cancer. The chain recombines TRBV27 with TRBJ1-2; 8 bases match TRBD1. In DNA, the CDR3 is TGTGCCAGCAGTTTAAGGCCAGGGGGCGACTATGGCTACACCTTC. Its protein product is CASSLRPGGDYGYTF.